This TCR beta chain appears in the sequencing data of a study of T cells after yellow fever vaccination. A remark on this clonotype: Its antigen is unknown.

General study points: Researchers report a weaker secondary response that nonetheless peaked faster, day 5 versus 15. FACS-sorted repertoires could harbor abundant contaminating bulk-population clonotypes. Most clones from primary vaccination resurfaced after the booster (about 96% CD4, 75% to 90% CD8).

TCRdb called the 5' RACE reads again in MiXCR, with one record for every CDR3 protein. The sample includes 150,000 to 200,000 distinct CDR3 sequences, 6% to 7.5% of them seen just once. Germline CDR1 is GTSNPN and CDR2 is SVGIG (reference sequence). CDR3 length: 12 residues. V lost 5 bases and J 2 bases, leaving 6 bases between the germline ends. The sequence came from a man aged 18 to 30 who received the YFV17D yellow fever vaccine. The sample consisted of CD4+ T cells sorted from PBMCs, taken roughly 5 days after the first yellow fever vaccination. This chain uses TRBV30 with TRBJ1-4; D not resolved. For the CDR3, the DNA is TGTGCCTGGGATCGGACTAATGAAAAACTGTTTTTT. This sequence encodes CAWDRTNEKLFF.